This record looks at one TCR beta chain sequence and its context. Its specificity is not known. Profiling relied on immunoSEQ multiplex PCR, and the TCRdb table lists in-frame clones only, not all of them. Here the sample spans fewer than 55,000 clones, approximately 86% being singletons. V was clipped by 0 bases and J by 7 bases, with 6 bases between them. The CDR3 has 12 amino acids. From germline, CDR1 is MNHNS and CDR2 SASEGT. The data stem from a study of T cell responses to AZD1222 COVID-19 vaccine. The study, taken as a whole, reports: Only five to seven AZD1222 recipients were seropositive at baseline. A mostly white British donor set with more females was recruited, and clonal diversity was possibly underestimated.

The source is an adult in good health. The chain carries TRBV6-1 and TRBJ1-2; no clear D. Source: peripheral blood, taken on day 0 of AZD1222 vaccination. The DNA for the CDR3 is TGTGCCAGCAGTGAAGCAGCGTTTGGCTACACCTTC. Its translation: CASSEAAFGYTF.